This is a list of T cell receptor beta chains from one sample in a study of CXCR3-negative and CXCR3-positive naive CD8 T cells. Following a re-call of the 5' RACE reads, TCRdb has one entry per CDR3 protein and lacks DNA. This sample contains some 130,000 distinct CDR3 sequences. Specimen: naive CXCR3+ CD8+ T cells from blood. Receptors were obtained from a human donor in good health. Some clones in this sample may be carry-over from other donors' samples. Both conserved end residues are part of each CDR3.

J gene | V gene | CDR3 protein
TRBJ1-3 | TRBV2 | CASSAGQGTGNTIYF
TRBJ1-1 | TRBV9 | CASSAPQDPRNTEAFF
TRBJ2-1 | TRBV19 | CASKAAGLSYDEQFF
TRBJ2-1 | TRBV10-3 | CATSPMGGGGYNEQFF
TRBJ2-5 | TRBV6-5 | CASSPIRPTGPQETQYF
TRBJ1-2 | TRBV29-1 | CSVEDRSLRGYTF
TRBJ2-7 | TRBV29-1 | CSVAIWGYEQYF
TRBJ2-7 | TRBV28 | CASSFFDEQYF
TRBJ1-5 | TRBV27 | CASSRGSNQPQHF
TRBJ2-1 | TRBV11-3 | CASSFQNNEQFF
TRBJ2-5 | TRBV29-1 | CSVESQGLNQETQYF
TRBJ2-2 | TRBV7-6 | CASSSLAGSNTGELFF
TRBJ2-5 | TRBV7-9 | CASSLEGTGEKTQYF
TRBJ2-1 | TRBV5-1 | CASSTLGYNEQFF